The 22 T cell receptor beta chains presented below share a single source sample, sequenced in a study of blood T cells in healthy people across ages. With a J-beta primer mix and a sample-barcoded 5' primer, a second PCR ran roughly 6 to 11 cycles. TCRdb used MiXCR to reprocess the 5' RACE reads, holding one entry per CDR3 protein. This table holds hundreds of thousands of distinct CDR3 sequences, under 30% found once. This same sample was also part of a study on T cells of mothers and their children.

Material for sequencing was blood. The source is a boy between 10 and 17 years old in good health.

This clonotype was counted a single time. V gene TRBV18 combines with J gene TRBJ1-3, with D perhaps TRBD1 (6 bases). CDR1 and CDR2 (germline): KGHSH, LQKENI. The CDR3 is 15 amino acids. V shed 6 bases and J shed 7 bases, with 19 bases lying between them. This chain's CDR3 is CASSPGQLRGNTIYF. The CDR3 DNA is TGTGCCAGCTCCCCGGGACAACTACGGGGGAACACCATATATTTT.

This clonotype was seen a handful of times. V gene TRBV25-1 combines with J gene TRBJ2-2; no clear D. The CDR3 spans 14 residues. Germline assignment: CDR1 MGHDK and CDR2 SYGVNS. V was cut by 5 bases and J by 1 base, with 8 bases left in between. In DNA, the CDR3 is TGTGCCAGCAGTCCACGACAGAACACCGGGGAGCTGTTTTTT. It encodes CASSPRQNTGELFF.

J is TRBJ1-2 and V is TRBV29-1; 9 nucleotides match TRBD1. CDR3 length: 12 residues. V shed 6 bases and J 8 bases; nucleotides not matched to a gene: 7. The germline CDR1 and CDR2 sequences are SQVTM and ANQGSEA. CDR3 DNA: TGCAGCGTCGGGACAGGGTCCTGGGGCTACACCTTC. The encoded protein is CSVGTGSWGYTF.

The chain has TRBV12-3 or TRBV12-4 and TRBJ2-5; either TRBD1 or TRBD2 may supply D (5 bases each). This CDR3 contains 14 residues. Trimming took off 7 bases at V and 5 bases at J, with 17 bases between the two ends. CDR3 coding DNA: TGTGCCAGCACAAGCCCGCAGGGAGCGGAGACCCAGTACTTC. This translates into CASTSPQGAETQYF.

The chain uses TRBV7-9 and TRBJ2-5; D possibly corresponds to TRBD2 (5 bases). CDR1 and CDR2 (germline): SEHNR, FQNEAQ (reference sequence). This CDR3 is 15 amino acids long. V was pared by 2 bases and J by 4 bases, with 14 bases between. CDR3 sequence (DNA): TGTGCCAGCAGCTTAATGACTGGAGGTTTAGAGACCCAGTACTTC. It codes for CASSLMTGGLETQYF.

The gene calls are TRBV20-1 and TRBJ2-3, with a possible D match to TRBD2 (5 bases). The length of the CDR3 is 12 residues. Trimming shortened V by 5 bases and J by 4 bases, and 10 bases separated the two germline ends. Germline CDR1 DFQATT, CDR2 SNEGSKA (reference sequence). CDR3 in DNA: TGCAGTGCTTTACTTAGCGCAGATACGCAGTATTTT. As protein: CSALLSADTQYF.

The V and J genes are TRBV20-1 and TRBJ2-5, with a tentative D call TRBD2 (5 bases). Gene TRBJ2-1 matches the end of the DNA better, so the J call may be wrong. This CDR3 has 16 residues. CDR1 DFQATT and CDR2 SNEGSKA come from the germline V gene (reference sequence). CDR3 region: CSARDRAGRLGDEQFF. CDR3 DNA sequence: TGCAGTGCTAGAGATCGGGCGGGCAGGCTTGGGGATGAGCAGTTCTTC.

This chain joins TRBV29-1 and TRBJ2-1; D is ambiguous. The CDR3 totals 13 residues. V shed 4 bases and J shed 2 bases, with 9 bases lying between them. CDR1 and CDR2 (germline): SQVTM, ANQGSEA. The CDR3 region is CSVAASPYNEQFF. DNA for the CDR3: TGCAGCGTTGCGGCTAGTCCCTACAATGAGCAGTTCTTC.

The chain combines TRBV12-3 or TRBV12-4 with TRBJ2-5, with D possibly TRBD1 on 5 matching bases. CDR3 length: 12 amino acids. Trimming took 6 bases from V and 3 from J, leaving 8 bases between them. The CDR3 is CASSQGKETQYF. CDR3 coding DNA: TGTGCCAGCAGCCAGGGCAAAGAGACCCAGTACTTC.

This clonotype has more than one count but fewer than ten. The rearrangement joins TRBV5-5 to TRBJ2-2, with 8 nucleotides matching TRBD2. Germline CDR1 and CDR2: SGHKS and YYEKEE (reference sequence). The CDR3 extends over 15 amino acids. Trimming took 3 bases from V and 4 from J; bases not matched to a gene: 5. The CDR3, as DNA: TGTGCCAGCAGCTCTCGGGGGGGAATCACCGGGGAGCTGTTTTTT. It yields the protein CASSSRGGITGELFF.

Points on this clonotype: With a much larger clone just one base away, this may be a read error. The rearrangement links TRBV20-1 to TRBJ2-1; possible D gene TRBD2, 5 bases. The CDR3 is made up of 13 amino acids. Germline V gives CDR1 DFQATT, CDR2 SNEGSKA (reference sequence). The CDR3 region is CSASRTDLNERFF. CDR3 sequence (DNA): TGCAGTGCTTCCCGGACTGATCTCAATGAGCGGTTCTTC.

The CDR3 coding sequence is TGTGCCAGCAGCCCGGACAGGGGGCAGGTAACTGAAGCTTTCTTT. It is translated as CASSPDRGQVTEAFF. The chain combines TRBV7-6 with TRBJ1-1, with TRBD1 identical over 11 bases. This CDR3 spans 15 amino acids. Germline V gives CDR1 SGHVS, CDR2 FNYEAQ. J was trimmed by 5 bases and V by 5 bases; bases with no gene match: 7. Drawing the rest from reference TRBV7-6 and TRBJ1-1, the complete variable domain is GAGVSQSPRYKVTKRGQDVALRCDPISGHVSLYWYRQALGQGPEFLTYFNYEAQQDKSGLPNDRFSAERPEGSISTLTIQRTEQRDSAMYRCASSPDRGQVTEAFFGQGTRLTVV.

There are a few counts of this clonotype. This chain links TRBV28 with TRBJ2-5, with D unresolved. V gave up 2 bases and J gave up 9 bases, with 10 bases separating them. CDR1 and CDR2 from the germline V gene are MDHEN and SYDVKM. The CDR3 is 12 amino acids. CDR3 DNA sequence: TGTGCCAGCAGTTTAGGGTCCAGGCCCCAGTACTTC. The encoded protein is CASSLGSRPQYF.

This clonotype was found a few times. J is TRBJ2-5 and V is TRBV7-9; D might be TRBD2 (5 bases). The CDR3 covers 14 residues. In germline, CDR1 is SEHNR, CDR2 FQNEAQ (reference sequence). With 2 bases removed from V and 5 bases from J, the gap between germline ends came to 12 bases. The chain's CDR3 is CASSLTISGETQYF. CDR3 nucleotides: TGTGCCAGCAGCTTAACTATCTCGGGGGAGACCCAGTACTTC.

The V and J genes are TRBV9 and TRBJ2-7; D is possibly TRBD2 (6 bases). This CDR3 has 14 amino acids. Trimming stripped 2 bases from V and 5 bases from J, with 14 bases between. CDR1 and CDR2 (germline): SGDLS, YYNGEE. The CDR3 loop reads CASSVLEGRDEQYF. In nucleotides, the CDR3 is TGTGCCAGCAGCGTTTTGGAGGGAAGGGACGAGCAGTACTTC.

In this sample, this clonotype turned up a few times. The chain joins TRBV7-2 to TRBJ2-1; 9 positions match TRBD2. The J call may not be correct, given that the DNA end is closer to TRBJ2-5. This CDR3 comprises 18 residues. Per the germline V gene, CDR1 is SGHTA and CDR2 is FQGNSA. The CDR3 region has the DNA TGTGCCAGCAGCTCCCCGAGGACTAGCGCCATAGAGGAAGAGACCCAGTACTTC. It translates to CASSSPRTSAIEEETQYF.

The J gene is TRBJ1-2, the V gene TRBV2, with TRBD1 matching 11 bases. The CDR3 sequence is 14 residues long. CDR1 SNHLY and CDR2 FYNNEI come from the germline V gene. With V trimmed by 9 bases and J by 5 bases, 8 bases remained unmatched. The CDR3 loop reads CARDLDRGRYGYTF. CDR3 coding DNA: TGTGCCAGGGATTTGGACAGGGGGCGGTATGGCTACACCTTC.

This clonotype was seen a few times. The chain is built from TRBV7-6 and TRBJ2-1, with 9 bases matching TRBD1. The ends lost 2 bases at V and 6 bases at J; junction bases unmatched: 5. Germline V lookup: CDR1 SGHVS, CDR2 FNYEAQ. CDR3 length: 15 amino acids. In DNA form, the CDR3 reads TGTGCCAGCAGCTTAATGACAGGGGGGAGCAATGAGCAGTTCTTC. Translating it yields CASSLMTGGSNEQFF.

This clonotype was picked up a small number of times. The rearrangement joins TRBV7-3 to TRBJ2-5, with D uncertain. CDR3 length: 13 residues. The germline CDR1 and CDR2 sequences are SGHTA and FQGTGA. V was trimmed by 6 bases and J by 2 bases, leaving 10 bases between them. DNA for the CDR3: TGTGCCAGCAGGTACTCGACTCAAGAGACCCAGTACTTC. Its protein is CASRYSTQETQYF.

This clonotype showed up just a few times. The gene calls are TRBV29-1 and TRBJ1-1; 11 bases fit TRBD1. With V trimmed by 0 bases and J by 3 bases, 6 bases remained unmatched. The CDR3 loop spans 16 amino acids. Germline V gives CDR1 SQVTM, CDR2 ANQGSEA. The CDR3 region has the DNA TGCAGCGTTGAAGATTGGACAGGGGGCTCGGACACTGAAGCTTTCTTT. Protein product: CSVEDWTGGSDTEAFF.

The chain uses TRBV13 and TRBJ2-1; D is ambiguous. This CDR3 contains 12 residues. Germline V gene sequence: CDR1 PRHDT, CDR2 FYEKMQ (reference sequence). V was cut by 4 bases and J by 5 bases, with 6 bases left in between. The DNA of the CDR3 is TGTGCCAGCAGCTCCATGAACAATGAGCAGTTCTTC. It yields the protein CASSSMNNEQFF.

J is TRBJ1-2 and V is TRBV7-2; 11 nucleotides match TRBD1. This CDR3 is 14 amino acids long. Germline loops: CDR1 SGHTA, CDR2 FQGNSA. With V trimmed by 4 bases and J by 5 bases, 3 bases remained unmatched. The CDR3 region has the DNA TGTGCCAGCAGCTCCGGGACAGGGGGGTATGGCTACACCTTC. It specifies CASSSGTGGYGYTF.